This T cell receptor (beta chain) derives from a study of beta chain features in type 1 diabetes. Findings of the study overall: Within each of all four CD4+ subsets, Type 1 diabetes patients had TCRB CDR3s that were moderately but significantly shorter.

Notes on this clone: Its antigen is still unknown.

Germline V lookup: CDR1 SGDLS, CDR2 YYNGEE. The V and J ends lost 4 bases and 3 bases respectively, with 11 bases between them. The CDR3 loop spans 13 amino acids. Since all of the isolated RNA was reverse transcribed, expressed TCRB transcripts were what got sequenced. The average read count of naive, central memory and regulatory T cell samples was approximately 3.5 million. The method was immunoSEQ multiplex PCR; TCRdb's version includes in-frame clones alone and lacks a portion of them. The table has some 660,000 clones, over 12% seen once. This sequence joins TRBV9 and TRBJ2-7; a weak D match, TRBD2 (6 bases). Material: naive CD4+ T cells from blood. The TCR originated in a man in his late teens or twenties with type 1 diabetes. The CDR3 region is CASSPLGGYEQYF. Written as DNA, the CDR3 is TGTGCCAGCAGCCCCCTGGGGGGCTACGAGCAGTACTTC.